These T cell receptor beta chains were read from a single sample in a study of OX40 agonist ivuxolimab in advanced cancers. Clones were sequenced by immunoSEQ multiplex PCR, and TCRdb holds only the in-frame ones, with some missing. The repertoire has over 15,000 clones, roughly three quarters of them found once; the top ten carry roughly 43%. The source was CD4+ or CD8+ T cells sorted from blood, collected in a trial of the OX40 agonist ivuxolimab. The source of these receptors is an adult with an advanced solid tumor such as melanoma, head and neck, liver or kidney cancer. CDR3s include the opening cysteine and the closing phenylalanine or tryptophan. Fields, in order: clone size, D gene, J gene, V gene, CDR3 DNA, CDR3 protein. A D gene is named only where the DNA matches it firmly. Size tells how often a clone was seen (once, few, many) or the class of an expanded clone, and some rows leave it out.

clone_size: .; d_call: .; j_call: TRBJ2-1; v_call: TRBV10-3; cdr3_nt: TGTGCCATCAGTGAGTCGGGCAGATCGGGCTCCTACAATGAGCAGTTCTTC; cdr3_aa: CAISESGRSGSYNEQFF
clone_size: .; d_call: TRBD2; j_call: TRBJ2-1; v_call: TRBV29-1; cdr3_nt: TGCAGCGTGATCCGGGAGGGCAGGGTGAATGAGCAGTTCTTC; cdr3_aa: CSVIREGRVNEQFF
clone_size: .; d_call: .; j_call: TRBJ2-2; v_call: TRBV6-4; cdr3_nt: TGTGCCAGCAGTGGAGGCTGGCGGGGAAACACCGGGGAGCTGTTTTTT; cdr3_aa: CASSGGWRGNTGELFF
clone_size: .; d_call: .; j_call: TRBJ1-5; v_call: TRBV7-8; cdr3_nt: TGTGCCAGCAGCCCCTTGGGGGTTAGCAATCAGCCCCAGCATTTT; cdr3_aa: CASSPLGVSNQPQHF
clone_size: medium-sized; d_call: .; j_call: TRBJ2-7; v_call: TRBV30; cdr3_nt: TGTGCCTGGAGTGTACGGGGGTACGAGCAGTACTTC; cdr3_aa: CAWSVRGYEQYF
clone_size: .; d_call: .; j_call: TRBJ2-2; v_call: TRBV28; cdr3_nt: TGTGCCAGCAGATCCCCGGATAAGCACACCGGGGAGCTGTTTTTT; cdr3_aa: CASRSPDKHTGELFF
clone_size: few; d_call: .; j_call: TRBJ1-1; v_call: TRBV4-1; cdr3_nt: TGCGCCAGCAGCCAAGGACAGCTGAACACTGAAGCTTTCTTT; cdr3_aa: CASSQGQLNTEAFF
clone_size: few; d_call: .; j_call: TRBJ1-5; v_call: TRBV11-2; cdr3_nt: TGTGCCAGCAGCTTCCCCAATCAGCCCCAGCATTTT; cdr3_aa: CASSFPNQPQHF
clone_size: .; d_call: TRBD1; j_call: TRBJ2-7; v_call: TRBV29-1; cdr3_nt: TGCAGCGTAGCCGGGACAGGGGGCAACTCCTACGAGCAGTACTTC; cdr3_aa: CSVAGTGGNSYEQYF
clone_size: .; d_call: TRBD1; j_call: TRBJ1-1; v_call: TRBV30; cdr3_nt: TGTGCCTGGACTCTTTACAGGGGGGCCATGAACACTGAAGCTTTCTTT; cdr3_aa: CAWTLYRGAMNTEAFF
clone_size: .; d_call: TRBD1; j_call: TRBJ2-7; v_call: TRBV27; cdr3_nt: TGTGCCACCCTTCCGCCGATGGGGACAGGGTTGAACGAGCAGTACTTC; cdr3_aa: CATLPPMGTGLNEQYF
clone_size: few; d_call: .; j_call: TRBJ1-1; v_call: TRBV7-6; cdr3_nt: TGTGCCAGCAGTTCAGGGGCGCGGAACACTGAAGCTTTCTTT; cdr3_aa: CASSSGARNTEAFF
clone_size: .; d_call: .; j_call: TRBJ2-1; v_call: TRBV7-2; cdr3_nt: TGTGCCAGCAGCGACAGGAACGAGGGTGAGCAGTTCTTC; cdr3_aa: CASSDRNEGEQFF
clone_size: .; d_call: TRBD1; j_call: TRBJ2-7; v_call: TRBV28; cdr3_nt: TGTGCCAGCTCAAACTGGGACAGGGGAACCTACGAGCAGTACTTC; cdr3_aa: CASSNWDRGTYEQYF
clone_size: .; d_call: .; j_call: TRBJ2-3; v_call: TRBV19; cdr3_nt: TGTGCCAGTAGTGATGGGGGGACAGATACGCAGTATTTT; cdr3_aa: CASSDGGTDTQYF
clone_size: .; d_call: .; j_call: TRBJ1-3; v_call: TRBV29-1; cdr3_nt: TGCAGCGTTGAAGATTCTGGAAACACCATATATTTT; cdr3_aa: CSVEDSGNTIYF
clone_size: .; d_call: .; j_call: TRBJ2-4; v_call: TRBV2; cdr3_nt: TGTGCCAGCACGGACCTCAAAAACATTCAGTACTTC; cdr3_aa: CASTDLKNIQYF
clone_size: many; d_call: TRBD2; j_call: TRBJ2-2; v_call: TRBV19; cdr3_nt: TGTGCCAGTAGTCCCAGCGGGACCACCGGGGAGCTGTTTTTT; cdr3_aa: CASSPSGTTGELFF
clone_size: once; d_call: .; j_call: TRBJ1-1; v_call: TRBV7-9; cdr3_nt: TGTGCCAGCAGCTTCGACGGGAACACTGAAGCTTTCTTT; cdr3_aa: CASSFDGNTEAFF
clone_size: .; d_call: .; j_call: TRBJ2-7; v_call: TRBV7-9; cdr3_nt: TGTGCCAGCAGCGGGCGAGAGGAGCAGTACTTC; cdr3_aa: CASSGREEQYF
clone_size: .; d_call: TRBD1; j_call: TRBJ1-2; v_call: TRBV7-9; cdr3_nt: TGTGCCAGCAGCCCACCGGACAGGGAGGATGGCTACACCTTC; cdr3_aa: CASSPPDREDGYTF
clone_size: .; d_call: .; j_call: TRBJ2-7; v_call: TRBV11-2; cdr3_nt: TGTGCCAGCAGCTTAAGCAGGGGTTGGGAGCAGTACTTC; cdr3_aa: CASSLSRGWEQYF
clone_size: .; d_call: TRBD1; j_call: TRBJ2-7; v_call: TRBV5-1; cdr3_nt: TGCGCCAGCAGCTTGGCCGGGACAGACTACGAGCAGTACTTC; cdr3_aa: CASSLAGTDYEQYF
clone_size: .; d_call: .; j_call: TRBJ2-7; v_call: TRBV5-4; cdr3_nt: TGTGCCAGCAGCCAAGAGAATCACCTTACGAACTACGAGCAGTACTTC; cdr3_aa: CASSQENHLTNYEQYF
clone_size: .; d_call: .; j_call: TRBJ2-7; v_call: TRBV27; cdr3_nt: TGTGCCAGCAGTTCTCTGGCAGACACCTACGAGCAGTACTTC; cdr3_aa: CASSSLADTYEQYF
clone_size: .; d_call: TRBD2; j_call: TRBJ2-3; v_call: TRBV5-4; cdr3_nt: TGTGCCAGCTTTTGGCGGGGGGGAGCAGATACGCAGTATTTT; cdr3_aa: CASFWRGGADTQYF
clone_size: .; d_call: TRBD1; j_call: TRBJ2-1; v_call: TRBV28; cdr3_nt: TGTGCCAGCAGTTGGAAAACGACAGGGGAGCAGTTCTTC; cdr3_aa: CASSWKTTGEQFF
clone_size: .; d_call: .; j_call: TRBJ2-7; v_call: TRBV14; cdr3_nt: TGTGCCAGCAGCCAAGGGCCACTATCCTACGAGCAGTACTTC; cdr3_aa: CASSQGPLSYEQYF
clone_size: .; d_call: .; j_call: TRBJ2-5; v_call: TRBV25-1; cdr3_nt: TGTGCCAGCAGTGAGTTCGGGGGAGTGGAGACCCAGTACTTC; cdr3_aa: CASSEFGGVETQYF